One and the same sample provided the 20 T cell receptor beta chains below, sequenced in a study of blood T cell repertoires in COVID-19 (dated by TCRdb to the early 2020s). The library was obtained by the immunoSEQ multiplex PCR assay. TCRdb limited this immuneACCESS table to in-frame rearrangements with V and J called. A share of clones is missing; checked studies link under half to unresolved V genes, and the rest is unexplained. Counted in this sample were 150,000 or so clones; 85% to 90% of them appeared once. Together, the top ten hold approximately 2.4% of the sample. Sequenced: peripheral blood. The origin of the receptors is a human donor in a cohort sampled during active COVID-19.

The V and J genes are TRBV4-2 and TRBJ1-2; D gene uncertain. V gave up 0 bases and J gave up 4 bases, with 9 bases separating them. The CDR3 loop spans 14 amino acids. CDR1 LGHNA and CDR2 YNFKEQ come from the germline V gene. CDR3: CASSQDIGGYGYTF. The CDR3 DNA reads as TGTGCCAGCAGCCAAGATATAGGCGGCTATGGCTACACCTTC.

The chain is built from TRBV3-1 (or the pseudogene TRBV3-2) and TRBJ1-5, with 9 bases fitting TRBD1. Germline CDR1 is LGHDT and CDR2 is YNNKEL (reference sequence). The V segment lost 0 bases and the J segment 6 bases; nucleotides outside the gene matches: 6. The CDR3 sequence is 16 residues long. The DNA for the CDR3 is TGTGCCAGCAGCCAAGAACGGAACAGGGGGCCTCAGCCCCAGCATTTT. This gives the protein CASSQERNRGPQPQHF.

The V and J genes are TRBV14 and TRBJ2-3, with D maybe TRBD1 (6 bases). This CDR3 has 13 residues. Germline V gene lookup returns CDR1 SGHDN and CDR2 FVKESK. The ends were cut back, 5 bases at V and 5 bases at J, with 11 bases in the middle. CDR3 in amino acids: CASSSYRVDTQYF. CDR3 in DNA: TGTGCCAGCAGCTCTTACAGGGTAGATACGCAGTATTTT.

The chain links TRBV11-3 to TRBJ2-1, with unresolved D. Germline CDR1 SGHNT, CDR2 YENEEA. The CDR3 is made up of 15 amino acids. Trimming took 5 bases from V and 3 from J, leaving 14 bases between them. The CDR3 nucleotides read TGTGCCAGCAGCCACCGGGTTGGCCTCTACAATGAGCAGTTCTTC. It specifies CASSHRVGLYNEQFF.

The chain combines TRBV7-6 with TRBJ2-7; 11 bases match TRBD1. Per the germline V gene, CDR1 is SGHVS and CDR2 is FNYEAQ. Unmatched junction bases numbered 2, after V lost 0 bases and J lost 4 bases. The CDR3 length is 15 residues. CDR3 loop: CASSLAGQGAYEQYF. CDR3 coding DNA: TGTGCCAGCAGCTTAGCCGGACAGGGGGCTTACGAGCAGTACTTC.

This chain connects TRBV7-8 to TRBJ2-5; 12 positions match TRBD2. J lost 4 bases, V lost 5 bases, and 5 bases had no gene match. Germline assignment: CDR1 SGHVS and CDR2 FQNEAQ. The CDR3 totals 15 residues. CDR3 DNA: TGTGCCAGCAGCCCGACTAGCGGGAGCAGAGAGACCCAGTACTTC. Its protein is CASSPTSGSRETQYF.

This clone occurred once. This chain links TRBV11-2 with TRBJ2-7, with D perhaps TRBD2 (6 bases). This CDR3 has 15 residues. Trimming shortened V by 1 base and J by 6 bases, and 16 bases separated the two germline ends. Germline V lookup: CDR1 SGHAT, CDR2 FQNNGV. The CDR3 is CASSLVGLASREQYF. The CDR3 DNA reads TGTGCCAGCAGCTTAGTTGGGCTAGCGTCACGCGAGCAGTACTTC.

The chain is built from TRBV2 and TRBJ2-6, with 13 positions matching TRBD2. V was clipped by 8 bases and J by 0 bases; unmatched bases: 4. Looked up from germline, CDR1 is SNHLY and CDR2 is FYNNEI. The CDR3 spans 17 residues. This CDR3 is CASGGLAGLSGANVLTF. CDR3 in DNA: TGTGCCAGCGGGGGACTAGCGGGACTCTCTGGGGCCAACGTCCTGACTTTC.

This clone was picked up one time. This sequence joins TRBV27 and TRBJ2-1; 8 bases are a match to TRBD1. Looked up from germline, CDR1 is MNHEY and CDR2 is SMNVEV (reference sequence). V trimming: 5 bases; J trimming: 2 bases; junction bases outside the gene matches: 5. The CDR3 spans 15 residues. CDR3: CASSSRTGTYNEQFF. CDR3 DNA sequence: TGTGCCAGCAGTAGCAGGACAGGGACCTACAATGAGCAGTTCTTC.

The chain recombines TRBV7-8 with TRBJ1-2; D remains ambiguous. The CDR3 totals 15 residues. Germline V gene data show CDR1 as SGHVS and CDR2 as FQNEAQ. Trimming pared 5 bases from V and 1 base from J, leaving 14 bases between. CDR3 in amino acids: CASSRAEDRNYGYTF. CDR3 DNA: TGTGCCAGCAGCCGAGCGGAGGACCGTAACTATGGCTACACCTTC.

This chain connects TRBV15 to TRBJ1-2, with D hard to call. V lost 0 bases and J lost 6, with 11 bases in between. Germline V gene lookup returns CDR1 LNHNV and CDR2 YYDKDF (reference sequence). This CDR3 region has 14 residues. In nucleotides, the CDR3 is TGTGCCACCAGCAGAGACGGGTTGAGGGATGGCTACACCTTC. It translates to CATSRDGLRDGYTF.

CDR3: CASSFRGRAGETQYF. DNA of the CDR3: TGTGCCAGCAGTTTTCGCGGGAGGGCGGGAGAGACCCAGTACTTC. The V call is TRBV6-5, the J call TRBJ2-5; 9 nucleotides line up with TRBD2. This CDR3 contains 15 residues. The trim removed 4 bases at V and 4 bases at J, leaving 7 bases unmatched. CDR1 is MNHEY and CDR2 is SVGAGI in the germline V gene.

The V gene is TRBV29-1, the J gene TRBJ2-1, with D perhaps TRBD2 (6 bases). The CDR3 totals 14 residues. V was trimmed by 5 bases and J by 3 bases, leaving 14 bases between them. Germline-derived CDR1 and CDR2 are SQVTM and ANQGSEA. Written as DNA, the CDR3 is TGCAGCGTTCCGATGCGGGGAGTCTACAATGAGCAGTTCTTC. Translating gives CSVPMRGVYNEQFF.

The V gene is TRBV28, the J gene TRBJ1-4; 9 nucleotides agree with TRBD1. V shed 5 bases and J 8 bases; nucleotides not matched to a gene: 15. The CDR3 is made up of 17 amino acids. CDR1 and CDR2 (germline): MDHEN, SYDVKM. CDR3: CASSTQPPGTGREKLFF. The CDR3 bases are TGTGCCAGCAGTACCCAGCCCCCCGGGACAGGGAGGGAAAAACTGTTTTTT.

The chain links TRBV19 to TRBJ2-3, with 8 bases lining up with TRBD2. V dropped 2 bases and J dropped 4; count of bases not matched to a gene: 5. Germline lookup yields CDR1 LNHDA and CDR2 SQIVND (reference sequence). The CDR3 is 15 amino acids. The CDR3 protein is CASSISRGGSDTQYF. DNA for the CDR3: TGTGCCAGTAGTATATCTCGGGGGGGATCAGATACGCAGTATTTT.

This rearrangement joins TRBV28 to TRBJ1-2; 7 nucleotides align to TRBD1. This CDR3 is built from 15 residues. Trimming at V came to 4 bases and at J to 6 bases, leaving 11 bases not matched to a gene. Looked up from germline, CDR1 is MDHEN and CDR2 is SYDVKM. The CDR3 region is CASSSGQILINGYTF. CDR3 coding DNA: TGTGCCAGCAGTTCGGGACAGATACTAATTAATGGCTACACCTTC.

The chain couples TRBV27 to TRBJ1-1, with TRBD1 matching 9 bases. The V segment lost 5 bases and the J segment 4 bases; nucleotides outside the gene matches: 11. In germline, CDR1 is MNHEY, CDR2 SMNVEV (reference sequence). The CDR3 extends over 16 amino acids. The CDR3 is CASSQRGTGYSTEAFF. CDR3 DNA: TGTGCCAGCAGTCAAAGGGGGACAGGGTACTCCACTGAAGCTTTCTTT.

This clone was picked up a small number of times. The rearrangement uses TRBV4-1 and TRBJ1-5; TRBD1 might be the D (6 bases). From germline, CDR1 is MGHRA and CDR2 YSYEKL. This CDR3 comprises 17 residues. Trimming shortened V by 0 bases and J by 0 bases, and 12 bases separated the two germline ends. CDR3 residues: CASSQEVGGASNQPQHF. The DNA of the CDR3 is TGCGCCAGCAGCCAAGAGGTAGGGGGGGCTAGCAATCAGCCCCAGCATTTT.

The chain uses TRBV3-1 (or the pseudogene TRBV3-2) and TRBJ2-7; D is perhaps TRBD2 (5 bases). The germline gives CDR1 LGHDT, CDR2 YNNKEL (reference sequence). V lost 2 bases, J lost 6 bases, and 8 bases lay in between. CDR3 size: 12 residues. The CDR3 region is CASSQSGTEQYF. CDR3 bases: TGTGCCAGCAGCCAATCGGGAACCGAGCAGTACTTC.

This clone appeared once. V is TRBV11-2 and J is TRBJ1-2, with D hard to call. V lost 4 bases to trimming and J lost 4 bases, with 13 bases between them. The CDR3 has 14 amino acids. Germline V gene data show CDR1 as SGHAT and CDR2 as FQNNGV. The CDR3 here is CASSWSNGVYGYTF. In DNA form, the CDR3 reads TGTGCCAGCAGCTGGTCCAACGGGGTCTATGGCTACACCTTC. Filled out from reference TRBV11-2 and TRBJ1-2, the complete variable domain reads EAGVAQSPRYKIIEKRQSVAFWCNPISGHATLYWYQQILGQGPKLLIQFQNNGVVDDSQLPKDRFSAERLKGVDSTLKIQPAKLEDSAVYLCASSWSNGVYGYTFGSGTRLTVV.